The 28 T cell receptor beta chains below all came from one sample that was sequenced in a study of response to subunit inactivated influenza vaccine. One entry per CDR3 protein results from TCRdb running MiXCR on the RT-PCR reads. This table holds about 700,000 distinct CDR3 sequences, 14% found once. Specimen: PBMCs from blood, collected approximately 15 days before vaccination. The receptors originated from a man over 45 who received an inactivated influenza vaccine.

The table lists this clonotype with a few counts. V is TRBV7-9 and J is TRBJ1-1; TRBD1 matches 9 bases. The CDR3 spans 13 residues. Germline loops: CDR1 SEHNR, CDR2 FQNEAQ (reference sequence). V was pared by 5 bases and J by 11 bases, with 9 bases of the junction left unmatched. CDR3 nucleotide sequence: TGTGCCAGCAGCCCACAGGGGGCGGGTGGGGCTTTCTTT. Residues: CASSPQGAGGAFF.

The J gene is TRBJ2-1, the V gene TRBV7-2, with TRBD2 matching over 7 bases. CDR3 size: 13 residues. CDR1 and CDR2 (germline): SGHTA, FQGNSA. The V and J ends lost 7 bases and 7 bases, in that order; junction bases with no gene match: 7. The CDR3, as DNA: TGTGCCAGCACACGCGGGGGTGAGAATGAGCAGTTCTTC. Encoded protein: CASTRGGENEQFF.

This clonotype was detected once. This chain joins TRBV3-1 and TRBJ2-5; the match to TRBD2 covers 9 bases. Germline CDR1 and CDR2: LGHDT and YNNKEL (reference sequence). The V and J ends lost 4 bases and 2 bases, in that order; junction bases with no gene match: 8. This CDR3 has 16 residues. DNA for the CDR3: TGTGCCAGCAGCCGGCAGACTAGCGGCAGACAAGAGACCCAGTACTTC. Its translation: CASSRQTSGRQETQYF.

There are many counts of this clonotype. The V call is TRBV29-1, the J call TRBJ2-1, with 10 bases aligning to TRBD2. After removal of 6 bases from V and 0 bases from J, the junction contained 5 bases not matched to a gene. The CDR3 spans 15 residues. Per germline, CDR1 SQVTM and CDR2 ANQGSEA. The CDR3 sequence is CSVAGTSVSYNEQFF. The DNA for the CDR3 is TGCAGCGTCGCCGGGACTAGCGTCTCCTACAATGAGCAGTTCTTC.

This clonotype was seen more than once but under ten times. This chain links TRBV4-2 with TRBJ2-1; TRBD2 matches 8 bases. J lost 3 bases, V lost 2 bases, and 6 bases had no gene match. Germline V gene lookup returns CDR1 LGHNA and CDR2 YNFKEQ. This CDR3 region has 16 residues. This CDR3 reads CASSQNLRGGYNEQFF. The CDR3, as DNA: TGTGCCAGCAGCCAAAACCTACGGGGGGGCTACAATGAGCAGTTCTTC.

This clonotype has a count of ten or more. The CDR3 region is CASRGFYEQYF. Written as DNA, the CDR3 is TGTGCCAGCAGGGGATTCTACGAGCAGTACTTC. The chain carries TRBV6-2 or TRBV6-3 and TRBJ2-7; no reliable D call. This CDR3 is 11 amino acids long. Between the trimmed V and J ends, which lost 6 bases and 3 bases, there was a span of 6 bases. CDR1 MNHEY and CDR2 SVGEGT come from the germline V gene.

The table lists this clonotype with many counts. CDR3 residues: CASSSPPGTGMNTEAFF. The CDR3 coding sequence is TGTGCCAGCAGCTCCCCTCCCGGGACAGGGATGAACACTGAAGCTTTCTTT. The chain is built from TRBV7-9 and TRBJ1-1; 9 bases are a match to TRBD1. The CDR3 runs to 17 residues. Germline-derived CDR1 and CDR2 are SEHNR and FQNEAQ (reference sequence). Germline trimming cut 4 bases from V and 0 bases from J; bases unmatched to any gene: 9. Full variable domain (remainder filled in from reference TRBV7-9 and TRBJ1-1): DTGVSQNPRHKITKRGQNVTFRCDPISEHNRLYWYRQTLGQGPEFLTYFQNEAQLEKSRLLSDRFSAERPKGSFSTLEIQRTEQGDSAMYLCASSSPPGTGMNTEAFFGQGTRLTVV.

This clonotype occurred a few times. The chain joins TRBV19 to TRBJ2-4, with D possibly TRBD2 on 6 matching bases. The CDR3 length is 10 residues. Germline assignment: CDR1 LNHDA and CDR2 SQIVND (reference sequence). Trimming removed 8 bases at V and 10 bases at J, with 9 bases between. The CDR3 DNA reads as TGTGCCAGTGGTGGAGGGATTCAGTACTTC. Residues: CASGGGIQYF.

The J gene is TRBJ2-7, the V gene TRBV20-1; the D is unclear. The ends were cut back, 5 bases at V and 0 bases at J, with 5 bases in the middle. Germline CDR1 DFQATT, CDR2 SNEGSKA (reference sequence). The CDR3 has 11 residues. CDR3 loop: CSALSSYEQYF. The CDR3 DNA is TGCAGTGCTTTAAGCTCCTACGAGCAGTACTTC.

The chain links TRBV9 to TRBJ2-3, with D unclear. V lost 0 bases to trimming and J lost 1 base, with 12 bases between them. Germline assignment: CDR1 SGDLS and CDR2 YYNGEE. The CDR3 totals 16 residues. The CDR3 spells CASSVVGESGTDTQYF. Written as DNA, the CDR3 is TGTGCCAGCAGCGTAGTGGGCGAATCGGGCACAGATACGCAGTATTTT. The full variable domain, completed using reference TRBV9 and TRBJ2-3, is DSGVTQTPKHLITATGQRVTLRCSPRSGDLSVYWYQQSLDQGLQFLIQYYNGEERAKGNILERFSAQQFPDLHSELNLSSLELGDSALYFCASSVVGESGTDTQYFGPGTRLTVL.

Only a few counts were recorded for this clonotype. This rearrangement joins TRBV20-1 to TRBJ2-7; TRBD2 matches at 7 bases. V was pared by 7 bases and J by 0 bases, with 6 bases of the junction left unmatched. In germline, CDR1 is DFQATT, CDR2 SNEGSKA (reference sequence). The CDR3 has 13 residues. CDR3 in amino acids: CSVTSGNSYEQYF. The DNA of the CDR3 is TGCAGTGTCACGAGCGGGAACTCCTACGAGCAGTACTTC.

The chain employs TRBV20-1 and TRBJ2-5; D may be TRBD2 (6 bases). Germline V gene data show CDR1 as DFQATT and CDR2 as SNEGSKA (reference sequence). CDR3 length: 15 residues. Deletions cut 1 base from V and 1 base from J, with 13 bases between. CDR3 sequence: CSARGPRGFQETQYF. The DNA of the CDR3 is TGCAGTGCTAGAGGCCCACGGGGGTTCCAAGAGACCCAGTACTTC.

This clonotype was found many times. The genes are TRBV10-3 and TRBJ2-7, with 7 positions matching TRBD1. The trim removed 5 bases at V and 4 bases at J, leaving 5 bases unmatched. In germline, CDR1 is ENHRY, CDR2 SYGVKD. The CDR3 totals 13 residues. The CDR3 DNA sequence: TGTGCCATCAGTTTCGGGACAGAGTACGAGCAGTACTTC. The encoded protein is CAISFGTEYEQYF.

This chain connects TRBV12-3 or TRBV12-4 to TRBJ2-2; 7 nucleotides line up with TRBD1. The V and J ends lost 8 bases and 6 bases, in that order; junction bases with no gene match: 9. The CDR3 covers 14 residues. Here the CDR3 reads CASGQGEIAGELFF. The CDR3 DNA is TGTGCCAGCGGGCAGGGGGAGATAGCCGGGGAGCTGTTTTTT.

This clonotype has a count of ten or more. This chain joins TRBV12-3 or TRBV12-4 and TRBJ2-3; a weak D match, TRBD1 (7 bases). The CDR3 sequence is 16 residues long. Between the trimmed V and J ends, which lost 1 base and 0 bases, there was a span of 11 bases. In DNA form, the CDR3 reads TGTGCCAGCAGTTTAGGGGGGGACAGCAGCACAGATACGCAGTATTTT. It encodes CASSLGGDSSTDTQYF.

The CDR3 loop is CASSQLHEQGYEQYF. DNA of the CDR3: TGCGCCAGCAGCCAATTACACGAACAGGGTTACGAGCAGTACTTC. V gene TRBV4-3 combines with J gene TRBJ2-7; weak D call: TRBD1 (6 bases). V lost 2 bases to trimming and J lost 4 bases, with 15 bases between them. The V gene's germline CDR1 is LGHNA and CDR2 YSLEER. The CDR3 has 15 residues.

The chain has TRBV4-3 and TRBJ2-3; 10 bases match TRBD2. V shed 0 bases, J shed 7 bases, and the junction held 10 bases outside the gene matches. The CDR3 totals 17 residues. Germline-derived CDR1 and CDR2 are LGHNA and YSLEER. The CDR3 reads CASSQDRASGRSNTQYF. The CDR3 coding sequence is TGCGCCAGCAGCCAAGATAGGGCTAGCGGGAGATCAAATACGCAGTATTTT.

This chain uses TRBV27 with TRBJ2-7; D uncertain. Trimming shortened V by 9 bases and J by 7 bases, and 16 bases separated the two germline ends. Germline assignment: CDR1 MNHEY and CDR2 SMNVEV (reference sequence). This CDR3 contains 12 residues. CDR3 in amino acids: CASREGQREQYF. The DNA of the CDR3 is TGTGCCAGTAGGGAAGGGCAGAGGGAGCAGTACTTC.

This clonotype appeared a few times. The J gene is TRBJ2-7, the V gene TRBV20-1, with 7 positions matching TRBD1. Germline CDR1 DFQATT, CDR2 SNEGSKA (reference sequence). Trimming at V came to 1 base and at J to 1 base, leaving 4 bases not matched to a gene. The CDR3 runs 14 residues. The CDR3 sequence: CSARGGQLSYEQYF. DNA for the CDR3: TGCAGTGCTAGAGGGGGACAGCTATCCTACGAGCAGTACTTC.

This clonotype was picked up a small number of times. V is TRBV11-2 and J is TRBJ2-5, with TRBD2 matching over 9 bases. The V segment lost 3 bases and the J segment 5 bases; nucleotides outside the gene matches: 13. Germline values: CDR1 SGHAT, CDR2 FQNNGV. This CDR3 comprises 17 residues. CDR3 coding DNA: TGTGCCAGCAGCTTTGGTAGCGGGAGTAATTTGATGGAGACCCAGTACTTC. Its translation: CASSFGSGSNLMETQYF.

This clonotype was counted a few times. V usage is TRBV20-1 and J usage is TRBJ1-1; D ambiguous. The CDR3 is 12 amino acids. The V end was cut by 0 bases, the J end by 7 bases, with 9 bases between. Germline V gene data show CDR1 as DFQATT and CDR2 as SNEGSKA (reference sequence). As DNA, the CDR3 is TGCAGTGCTAGAGATCGAAGGCTTGAAGCTTTCTTT. It encodes CSARDRRLEAFF.

This clonotype has ten or more counts. The chain couples TRBV7-8 to TRBJ2-3; D might be TRBD2 (5 bases). This CDR3 contains 16 residues. Germline loops: CDR1 SGHVS, CDR2 FQNEAQ. V was pared by 1 base and J by 2 bases, with 13 bases between. The CDR3 DNA sequence: TGTGCCAGCAGCTTAGAGAGGGAGACCTACACAGATACGCAGTATTTT. This gives the protein CASSLERETYTDTQYF.

This clonotype was detected a few times. The gene calls are TRBV5-1 and TRBJ1-5; unclear D gene. The V and J ends lost 0 bases and 5 bases respectively, with 9 bases between them. The CDR3 has 14 amino acids. Germline-derived CDR1 and CDR2 are SGHRS and YFSETQ. The CDR3 reads CASSLEAGYQPQHF. The CDR3 DNA is TGCGCCAGCAGCTTGGAGGCGGGATATCAGCCCCAGCATTTT.

This clonotype was recorded at least ten times. The chain couples TRBV28 to TRBJ2-2; TRBD2 is a possible D gene (6 bases). Per the germline V gene, CDR1 is MDHEN and CDR2 is SYDVKM. The germline V and J ends were trimmed by 9 bases and 0 bases, with 17 bases remaining between them. CDR3 length: 16 amino acids. The CDR3 here is CASKIAESANTGELFF. CDR3 sequence (DNA): TGTGCCAGTAAGATAGCGGAAAGCGCGAACACCGGGGAGCTGTTTTTT.

CDR3 protein: CASSQDQRGATYNEQFF. The DNA for the CDR3 is TGTGCCAGCAGCCAAGATCAACGGGGGGCCACCTACAATGAGCAGTTCTTC. The chain combines TRBV3-1 with TRBJ2-1, with a weak D call TRBD2 (7 bases). CDR3 size: 17 residues. Trimming shortened V by 0 bases and J by 2 bases, and 14 bases separated the two germline ends. From germline, CDR1 is LGHDT and CDR2 YNNKEL (reference sequence).

This clonotype was counted a few times. This chain joins TRBV7-2 and TRBJ2-7, with D perhaps matching TRBD2 (6 bases). Trimming removed 2 bases from V and 0 bases from J, with 17 bases in between. The CDR3 has 17 amino acids. Per the germline V gene, CDR1 is SGHTA and CDR2 is FQGNSA. In DNA form, the CDR3 reads TGTGCCAGCAGCTTAATGACGGGAGTGAGGAGCTCCTACGAGCAGTACTTC. The encoded protein is CASSLMTGVRSSYEQYF.

The chain carries TRBV4-3 and TRBJ1-3; D is uncertain. The V end lost 0 bases, the J end lost 0 bases, and 6 bases lay between the germline ends. Germline CDR1 is LGHNA and CDR2 is YSLEER. The CDR3 spans 15 residues. CDR3 DNA sequence: TGCGCCAGCAGCCAAGATTCATTCTCTGGAAACACCATATATTTT. Amino acids: CASSQDSFSGNTIYF.

The DNA of the CDR3 is TGCGCCAGCAGCCAAGACAAGGATTCAGCCGAGCAGTACTTC. Amino acids: CASSQDKDSAEQYF. The chain combines TRBV4-1 with TRBJ2-7; no clear D gene. There are 14 residues in the CDR3. Per the germline V gene, CDR1 is MGHRA and CDR2 is YSYEKL. V gave up 0 bases and J gave up 6 bases, with 12 bases separating them.